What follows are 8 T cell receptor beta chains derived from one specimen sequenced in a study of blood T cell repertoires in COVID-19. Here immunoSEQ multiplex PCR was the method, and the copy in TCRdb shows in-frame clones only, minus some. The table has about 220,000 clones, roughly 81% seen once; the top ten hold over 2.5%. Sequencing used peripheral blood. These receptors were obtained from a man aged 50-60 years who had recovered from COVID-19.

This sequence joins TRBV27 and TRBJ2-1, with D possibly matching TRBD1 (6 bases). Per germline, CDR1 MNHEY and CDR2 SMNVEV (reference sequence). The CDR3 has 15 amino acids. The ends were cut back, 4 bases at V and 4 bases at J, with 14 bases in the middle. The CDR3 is CASSSGTRLYNEQFF. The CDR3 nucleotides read TGTGCCAGCAGTTCCGGGACACGCCTTTACAATGAGCAGTTCTTC.

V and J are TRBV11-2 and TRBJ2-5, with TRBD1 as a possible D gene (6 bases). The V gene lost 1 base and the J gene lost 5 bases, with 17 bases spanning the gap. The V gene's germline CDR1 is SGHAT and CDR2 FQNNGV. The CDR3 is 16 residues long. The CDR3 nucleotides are TGTGCCAGCAGCTTAGTCGGCAGGGGTGTTCGGGAGACCCAGTACTTC. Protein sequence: CASSLVGRGVRETQYF.

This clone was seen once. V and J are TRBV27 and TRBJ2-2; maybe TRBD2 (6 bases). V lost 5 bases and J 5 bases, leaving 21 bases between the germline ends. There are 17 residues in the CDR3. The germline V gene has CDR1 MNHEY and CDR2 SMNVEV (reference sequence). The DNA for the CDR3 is TGTGCCAGCAGTGGGGCAGGGAGGACGCGAGGGACCGGGGAGCTGTTTTTT. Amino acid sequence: CASSGAGRTRGTGELFF.

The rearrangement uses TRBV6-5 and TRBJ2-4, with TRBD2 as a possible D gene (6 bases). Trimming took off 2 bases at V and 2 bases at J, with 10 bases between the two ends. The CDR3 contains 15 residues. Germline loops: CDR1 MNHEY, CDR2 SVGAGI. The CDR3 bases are TGTGCCAGCAGTTACGAGGGAGGAACCAAAAACATTCAGTACTTC. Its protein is CASSYEGGTKNIQYF.

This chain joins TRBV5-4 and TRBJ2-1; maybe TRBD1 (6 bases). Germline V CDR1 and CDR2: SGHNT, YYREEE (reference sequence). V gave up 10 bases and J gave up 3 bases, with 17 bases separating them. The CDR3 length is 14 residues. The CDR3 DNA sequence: TGTGCCTATAAAGTCAGGGGCCTCTACAATGAGCAGTTCTTC. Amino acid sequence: CAYKVRGLYNEQFF.

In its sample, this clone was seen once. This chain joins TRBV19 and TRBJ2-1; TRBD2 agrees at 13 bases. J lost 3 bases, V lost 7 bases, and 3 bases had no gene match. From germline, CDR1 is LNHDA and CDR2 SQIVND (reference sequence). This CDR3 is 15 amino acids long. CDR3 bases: TGTGCCAGTATTAGGACTAGCGGGAGCTACAATGAGCAGTTCTTC. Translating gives CASIRTSGSYNEQFF.

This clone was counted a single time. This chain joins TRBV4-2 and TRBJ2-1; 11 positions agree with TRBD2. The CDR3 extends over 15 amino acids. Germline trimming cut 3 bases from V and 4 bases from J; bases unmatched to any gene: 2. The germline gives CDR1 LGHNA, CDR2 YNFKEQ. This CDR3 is CASSQGTSGYNEQFF. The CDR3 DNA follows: TGTGCCAGCAGCCAGGGGACTAGCGGATACAATGAGCAGTTCTTC.

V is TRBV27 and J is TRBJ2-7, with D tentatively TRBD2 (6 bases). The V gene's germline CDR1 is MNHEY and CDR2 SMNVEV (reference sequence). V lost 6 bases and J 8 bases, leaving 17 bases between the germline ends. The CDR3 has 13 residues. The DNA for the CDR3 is TGTGCCAGCAGCCGGGGGACTGCAACCCAGCAGTACTTC. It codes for CASSRGTATQQYF.